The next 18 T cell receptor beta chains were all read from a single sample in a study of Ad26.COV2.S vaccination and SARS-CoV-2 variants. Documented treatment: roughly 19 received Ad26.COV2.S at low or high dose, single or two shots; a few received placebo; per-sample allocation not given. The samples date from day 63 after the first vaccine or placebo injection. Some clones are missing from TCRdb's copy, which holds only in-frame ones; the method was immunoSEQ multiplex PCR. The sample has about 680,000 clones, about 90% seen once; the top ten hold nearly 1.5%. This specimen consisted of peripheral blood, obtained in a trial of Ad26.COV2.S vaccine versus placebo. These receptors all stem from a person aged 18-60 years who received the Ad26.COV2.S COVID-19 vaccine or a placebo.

CDR3 in DNA: TGTGCCAGCAGCTTAGAAGGAATAGCGGGAGGGCCCGGGGAGCTGTTTTTT. Translation gives CASSLEGIAGGPGELFF. The chain combines TRBV7-2 with TRBJ2-2, with TRBD2 matching over 11 bases. The CDR3 has 17 amino acids. After removal of 1 base from V and 6 bases from J, the junction contained 7 bases not matched to a gene. CDR1 and CDR2 (germline): SGHTA, FQGNSA.

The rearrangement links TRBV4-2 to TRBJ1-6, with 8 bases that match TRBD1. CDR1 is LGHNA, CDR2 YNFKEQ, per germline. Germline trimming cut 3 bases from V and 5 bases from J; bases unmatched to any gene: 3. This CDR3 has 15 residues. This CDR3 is CASSHQTGDNSPLHF. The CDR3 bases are TGTGCCAGCAGCCACCAGACAGGGGATAATTCACCCCTCCACTTT.

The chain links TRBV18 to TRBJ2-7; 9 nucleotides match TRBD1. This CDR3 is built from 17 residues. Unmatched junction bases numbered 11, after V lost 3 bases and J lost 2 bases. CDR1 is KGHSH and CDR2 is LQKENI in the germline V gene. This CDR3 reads CASSPPIHGTGTYEQYF. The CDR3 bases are TGTGCCAGCTCACCGCCAATTCACGGGACAGGGACCTACGAGCAGTACTTC.

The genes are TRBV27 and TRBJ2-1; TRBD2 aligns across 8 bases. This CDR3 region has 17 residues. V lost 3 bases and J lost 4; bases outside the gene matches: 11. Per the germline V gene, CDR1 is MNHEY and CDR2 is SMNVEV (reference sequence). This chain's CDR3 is CASSFGQGLAGYNEQFF. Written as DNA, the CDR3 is TGTGCCAGCAGTTTCGGGCAGGGGCTAGCGGGTTACAATGAGCAGTTCTTC.

The CDR3 DNA reads TGTGCCAGCAGCTTAGTGGGGGACAGGGGGTTTGATGAGCAGTTCTTC. Protein sequence: CASSLVGDRGFDEQFF. The chain recombines TRBV7-6 with TRBJ2-1, with TRBD1 matching 11 bases. The length of the CDR3 is 16 residues. The V gene's germline CDR1 is SGHVS and CDR2 FNYEAQ. After removal of 1 base from V and 8 bases from J, the junction contained 7 bases not matched to a gene.

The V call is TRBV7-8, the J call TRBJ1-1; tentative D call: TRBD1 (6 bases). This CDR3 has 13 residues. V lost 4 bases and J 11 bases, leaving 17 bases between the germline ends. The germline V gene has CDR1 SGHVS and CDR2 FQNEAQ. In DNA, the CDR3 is TGTGCCAGCAGCTCCCCGACAGGAAGGAGGGCTTTCTTT. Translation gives CASSSPTGRRAFF.

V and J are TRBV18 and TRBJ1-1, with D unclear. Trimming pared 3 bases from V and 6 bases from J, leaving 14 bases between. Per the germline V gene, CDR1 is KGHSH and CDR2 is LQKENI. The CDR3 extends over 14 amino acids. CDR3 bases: TGTGCCAGCTCACCCCCCGGTAGAATCCCTGAAGCTTTCTTT. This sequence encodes CASSPPGRIPEAFF.

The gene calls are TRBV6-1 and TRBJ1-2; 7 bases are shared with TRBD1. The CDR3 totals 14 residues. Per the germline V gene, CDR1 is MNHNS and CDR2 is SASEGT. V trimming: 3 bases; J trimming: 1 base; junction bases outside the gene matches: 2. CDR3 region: CASSEGTVNYGYTF. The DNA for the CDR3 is TGTGCCAGCAGTGAGGGGACAGTTAACTATGGCTACACCTTC.

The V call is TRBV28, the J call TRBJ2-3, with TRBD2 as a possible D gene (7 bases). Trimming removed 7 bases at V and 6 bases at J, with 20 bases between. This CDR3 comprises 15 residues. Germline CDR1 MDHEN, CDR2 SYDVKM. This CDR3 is CASTLGGAGDDTQYF. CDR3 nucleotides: TGTGCCAGCACCCTGGGGGGGGCTGGGGATGATACGCAGTATTTT.

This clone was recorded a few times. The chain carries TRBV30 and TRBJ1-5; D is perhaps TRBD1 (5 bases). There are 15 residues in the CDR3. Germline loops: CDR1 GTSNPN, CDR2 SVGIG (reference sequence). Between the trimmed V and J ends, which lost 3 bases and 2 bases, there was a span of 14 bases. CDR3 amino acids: CAWSGQDGGNQPQHF. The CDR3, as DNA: TGTGCCTGGAGCGGACAAGACGGGGGCAATCAGCCCCAGCATTTT. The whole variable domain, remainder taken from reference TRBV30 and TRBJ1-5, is SQTIHQWPATLVQPVGSPLSLECTVEGTSNPNLYWYRQAAGRGLQLLFYSVGIGQISSEVPQNLSASRPQDRQFILSSKKLLLSDSGFYLCAWSGQDGGNQPQHFGDGTRLSIL.

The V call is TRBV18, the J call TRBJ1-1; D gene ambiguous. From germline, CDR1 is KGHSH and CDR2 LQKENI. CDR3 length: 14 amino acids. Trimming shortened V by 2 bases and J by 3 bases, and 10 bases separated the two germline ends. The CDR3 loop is CASSPTSGYTEAFF. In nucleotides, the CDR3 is TGTGCCAGCTCACCAACCTCAGGTTACACTGAAGCTTTCTTT.

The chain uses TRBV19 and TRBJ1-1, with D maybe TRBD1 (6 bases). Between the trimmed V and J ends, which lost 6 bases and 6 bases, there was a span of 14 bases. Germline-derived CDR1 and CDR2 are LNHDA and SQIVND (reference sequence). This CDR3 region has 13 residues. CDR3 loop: CASRAGVNSEAFF. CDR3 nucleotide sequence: TGTGCCAGTAGAGCAGGGGTAAACTCTGAAGCTTTCTTT.

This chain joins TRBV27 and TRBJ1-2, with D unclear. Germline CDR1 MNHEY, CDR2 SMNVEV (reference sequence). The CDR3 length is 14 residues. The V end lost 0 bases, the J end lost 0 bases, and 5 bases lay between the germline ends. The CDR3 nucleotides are TGTGCCAGCAGTTTATCTATGACTAACTATGGCTACACCTTC. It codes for CASSLSMTNYGYTF.

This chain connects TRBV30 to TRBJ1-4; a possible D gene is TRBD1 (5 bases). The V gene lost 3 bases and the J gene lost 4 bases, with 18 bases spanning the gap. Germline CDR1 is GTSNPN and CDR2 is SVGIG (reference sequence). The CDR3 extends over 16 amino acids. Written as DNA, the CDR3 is TGTGCCTGGAGGGGTCCGAGGGGCGAGAGTAATGAAAAACTGTTTTTT. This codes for CAWRGPRGESNEKLFF.

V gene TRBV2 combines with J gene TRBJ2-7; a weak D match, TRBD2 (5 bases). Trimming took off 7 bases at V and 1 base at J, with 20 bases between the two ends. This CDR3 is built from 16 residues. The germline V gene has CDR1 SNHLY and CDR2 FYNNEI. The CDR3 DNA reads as TGTGCCAGCACCAGGACGGATGGTGGAGGTTCCTACGAGCAGTACTTC. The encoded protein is CASTRTDGGGSYEQYF. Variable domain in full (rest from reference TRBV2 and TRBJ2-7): EPEVTQTPSHQVTQMGQEVILRCVPISNHLYFYWYRQILGQKVEFLVSFYNNEISEKSEIFDDQFSVERPDGSNFTLKIRSTKLEDSAMYFCASTRTDGGGSYEQYFGPGTRLTVT.

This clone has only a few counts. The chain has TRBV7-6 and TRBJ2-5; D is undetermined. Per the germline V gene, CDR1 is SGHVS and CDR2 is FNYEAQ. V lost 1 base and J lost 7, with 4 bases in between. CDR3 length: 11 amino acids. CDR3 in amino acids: CASSLGVTQYF. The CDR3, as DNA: TGTGCCAGCAGCTTAGGGGTGACCCAGTACTTC.

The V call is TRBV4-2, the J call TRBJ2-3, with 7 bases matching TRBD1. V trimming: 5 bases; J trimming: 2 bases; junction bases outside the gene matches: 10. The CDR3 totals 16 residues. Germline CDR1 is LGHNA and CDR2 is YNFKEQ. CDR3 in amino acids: CASSYRTGAFTDTQYF. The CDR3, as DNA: TGTGCCAGCAGCTATCGGACAGGAGCCTTCACAGATACGCAGTATTTT.

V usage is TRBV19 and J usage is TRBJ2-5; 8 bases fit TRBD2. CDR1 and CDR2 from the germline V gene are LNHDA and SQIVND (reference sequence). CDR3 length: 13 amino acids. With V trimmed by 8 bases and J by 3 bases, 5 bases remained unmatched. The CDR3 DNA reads TGTGCCAGTGGCGGGGGGCTCAAAGAGACCCAGTACTTC. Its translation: CASGGGLKETQYF.